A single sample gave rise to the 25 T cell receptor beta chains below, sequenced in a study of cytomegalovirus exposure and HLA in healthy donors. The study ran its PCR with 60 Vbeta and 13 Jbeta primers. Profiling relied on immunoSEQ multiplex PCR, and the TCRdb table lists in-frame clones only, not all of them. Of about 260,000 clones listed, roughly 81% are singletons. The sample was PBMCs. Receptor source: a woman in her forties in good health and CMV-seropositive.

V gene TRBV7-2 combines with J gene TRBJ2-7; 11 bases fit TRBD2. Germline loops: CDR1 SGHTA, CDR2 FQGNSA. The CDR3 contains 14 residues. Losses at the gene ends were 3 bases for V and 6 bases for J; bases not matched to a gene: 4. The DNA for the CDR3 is TGTGCCAGCAGCTTGCTAGCGGGAGGAAGCGAGCAGTACTTC. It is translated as CASSLLAGGSEQYF. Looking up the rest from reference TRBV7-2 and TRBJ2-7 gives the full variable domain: GAGVSQSPSNKVTEKGKDVELRCDPISGHTALYWYRQSLGQGLEFLIYFQGNSAPDKSGLPSDRFSAERTGGSVSTLTIQRTQQEDSAVYLCASSLLAGGSEQYFGPGTRLTVT.

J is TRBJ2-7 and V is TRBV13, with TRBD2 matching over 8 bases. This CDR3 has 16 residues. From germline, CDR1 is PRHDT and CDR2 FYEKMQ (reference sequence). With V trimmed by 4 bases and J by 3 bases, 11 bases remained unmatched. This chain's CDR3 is CASSWVVSGTDYEQYF. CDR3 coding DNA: TGTGCCAGCAGCTGGGTGGTTAGCGGGACCGACTACGAGCAGTACTTC.

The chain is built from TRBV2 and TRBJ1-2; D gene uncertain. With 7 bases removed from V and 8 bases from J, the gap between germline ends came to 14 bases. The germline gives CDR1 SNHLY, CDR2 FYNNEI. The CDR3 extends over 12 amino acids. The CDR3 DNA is TGTGCCAGCACCACCGATCTCAGAGGCTACACCTTC. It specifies CASTTDLRGYTF.

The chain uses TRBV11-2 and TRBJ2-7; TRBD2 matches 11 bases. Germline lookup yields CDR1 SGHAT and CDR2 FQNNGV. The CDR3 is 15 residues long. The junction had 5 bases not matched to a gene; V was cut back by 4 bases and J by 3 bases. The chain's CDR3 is CASSSLAGGLYEQYF. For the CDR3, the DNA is TGTGCCAGCAGCTCCTTAGCGGGAGGGCTCTACGAGCAGTACTTC.

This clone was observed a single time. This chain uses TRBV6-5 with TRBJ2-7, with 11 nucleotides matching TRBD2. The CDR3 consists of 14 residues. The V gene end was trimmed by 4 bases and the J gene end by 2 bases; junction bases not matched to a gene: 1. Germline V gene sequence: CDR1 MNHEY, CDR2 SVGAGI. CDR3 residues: CASSLTSGAYEQYF. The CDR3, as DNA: TGTGCCAGCAGTTTGACTAGCGGGGCCTACGAGCAGTACTTC.

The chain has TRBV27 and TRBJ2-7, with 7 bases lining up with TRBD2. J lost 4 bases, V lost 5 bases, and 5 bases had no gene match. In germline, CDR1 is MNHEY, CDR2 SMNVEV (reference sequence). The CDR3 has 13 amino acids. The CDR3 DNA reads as TGTGCCAGCAGTCTAGCGGCAACATACGAGCAGTACTTC. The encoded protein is CASSLAATYEQYF.

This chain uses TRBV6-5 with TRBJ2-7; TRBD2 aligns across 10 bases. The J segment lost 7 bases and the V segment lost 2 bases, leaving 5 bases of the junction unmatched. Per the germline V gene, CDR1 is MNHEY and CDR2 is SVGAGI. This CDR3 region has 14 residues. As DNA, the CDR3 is TGTGCCAGCAGTTACCTAGCGGGAGCGGGGGAGCAGTACTTC. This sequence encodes CASSYLAGAGEQYF.

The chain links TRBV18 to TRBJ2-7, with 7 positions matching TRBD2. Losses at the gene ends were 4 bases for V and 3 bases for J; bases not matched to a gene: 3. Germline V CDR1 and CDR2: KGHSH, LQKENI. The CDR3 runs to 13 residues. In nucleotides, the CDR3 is TGTGCCAGCTCACGTGCGGGAGACTACGAGCAGTACTTC. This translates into CASSRAGDYEQYF.

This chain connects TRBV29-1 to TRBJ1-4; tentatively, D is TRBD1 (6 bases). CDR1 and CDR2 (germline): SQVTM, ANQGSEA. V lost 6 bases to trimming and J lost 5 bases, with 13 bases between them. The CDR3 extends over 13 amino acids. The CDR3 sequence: CSVLTGPNEKLFF. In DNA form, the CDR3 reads TGCAGCGTCCTGACAGGCCCGAATGAAAAACTGTTTTTT.

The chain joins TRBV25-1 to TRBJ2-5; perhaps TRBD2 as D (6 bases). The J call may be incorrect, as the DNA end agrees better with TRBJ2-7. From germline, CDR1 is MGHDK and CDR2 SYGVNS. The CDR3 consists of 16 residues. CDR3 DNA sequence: TGTGCCAGCATCGGCCCCTCGGGGGACCGAGCCTACGAGCAGTACTTC. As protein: CASIGPSGDRAYEQYF.

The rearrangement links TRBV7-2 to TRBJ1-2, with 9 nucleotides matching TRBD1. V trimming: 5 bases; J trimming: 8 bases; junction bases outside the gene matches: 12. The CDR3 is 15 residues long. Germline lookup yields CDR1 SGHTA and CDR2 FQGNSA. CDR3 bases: TGTGCCAGCAGCATCCGACAGGGGGGGGGAGAGGGCTACACCTTC. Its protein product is CASSIRQGGGEGYTF. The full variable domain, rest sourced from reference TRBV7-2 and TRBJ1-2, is GAGVSQSPSNKVTEKGKDVELRCDPISGHTALYWYRQSLGQGLEFLIYFQGNSAPDKSGLPSDRFSAERTGGSVSTLTIQRTQQEDSAVYLCASSIRQGGGEGYTFGSGTRLTVV.

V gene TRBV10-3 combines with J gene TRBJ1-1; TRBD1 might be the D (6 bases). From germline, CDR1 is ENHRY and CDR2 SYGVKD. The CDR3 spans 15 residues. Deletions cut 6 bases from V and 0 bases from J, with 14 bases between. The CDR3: CAISADRSLNTEAFF. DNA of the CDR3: TGTGCCATCAGCGCAGACAGGAGCCTGAACACTGAAGCTTTCTTT.

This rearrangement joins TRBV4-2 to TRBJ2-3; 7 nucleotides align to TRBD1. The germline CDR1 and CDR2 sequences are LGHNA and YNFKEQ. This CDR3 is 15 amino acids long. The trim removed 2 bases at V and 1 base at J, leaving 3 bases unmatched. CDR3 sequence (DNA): TGTGCCAGCAGCCAAACCGGGACAGGCACAGATACGCAGTATTTT. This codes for CASSQTGTGTDTQYF.

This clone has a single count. The chain's CDR3 is CASSLAGPIQETQYF. The CDR3 nucleotides are TGTGCCAGCAGCTTAGCTGGGCCCATCCAAGAGACCCAGTACTTC. The chain links TRBV7-9 to TRBJ2-5; no firm D call. Trimming stripped 0 bases from V and 1 base from J, with 9 bases between. CDR1 SEHNR and CDR2 FQNEAQ come from the germline V gene (reference sequence). This CDR3 contains 15 residues.

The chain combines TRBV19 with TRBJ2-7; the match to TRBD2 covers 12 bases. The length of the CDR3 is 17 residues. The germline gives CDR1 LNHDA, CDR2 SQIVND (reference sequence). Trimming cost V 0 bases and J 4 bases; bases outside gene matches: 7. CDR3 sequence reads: CASSIDPASGRGYEQYF. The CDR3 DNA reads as TGTGCCAGTAGTATAGATCCGGCTAGCGGGAGGGGGTACGAGCAGTACTTC.

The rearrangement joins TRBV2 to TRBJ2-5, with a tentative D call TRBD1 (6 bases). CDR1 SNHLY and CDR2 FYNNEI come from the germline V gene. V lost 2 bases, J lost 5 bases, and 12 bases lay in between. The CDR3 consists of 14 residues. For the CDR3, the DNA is TGTGCCAGCAGTGAAAGGGCAGGGGTGGAGACCCAGTACTTC. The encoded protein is CASSERAGVETQYF.

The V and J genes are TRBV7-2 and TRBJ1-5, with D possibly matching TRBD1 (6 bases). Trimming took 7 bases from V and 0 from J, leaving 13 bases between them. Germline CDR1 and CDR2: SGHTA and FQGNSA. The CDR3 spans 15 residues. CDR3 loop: CASKRTADSNQPQHF. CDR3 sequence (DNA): TGTGCCAGCAAGCGGACAGCAGATAGCAATCAGCCCCAGCATTTT.

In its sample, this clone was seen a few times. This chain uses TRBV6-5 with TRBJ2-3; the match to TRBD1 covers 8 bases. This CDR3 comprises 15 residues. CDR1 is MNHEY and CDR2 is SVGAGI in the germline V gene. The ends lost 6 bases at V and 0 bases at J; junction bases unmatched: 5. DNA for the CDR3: TGTGCCAGCAGCACCCAGGGGGCGAGCACAGATACGCAGTATTTT. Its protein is CASSTQGASTDTQYF.

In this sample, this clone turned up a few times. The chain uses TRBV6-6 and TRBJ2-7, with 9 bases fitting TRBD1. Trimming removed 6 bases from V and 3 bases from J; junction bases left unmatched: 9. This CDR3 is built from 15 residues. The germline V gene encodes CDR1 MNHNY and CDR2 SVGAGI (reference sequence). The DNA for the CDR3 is TGTGCCAGCAGCCCACATCGACAGGGGGTCTACGAGCAGTACTTC. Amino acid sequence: CASSPHRQGVYEQYF.

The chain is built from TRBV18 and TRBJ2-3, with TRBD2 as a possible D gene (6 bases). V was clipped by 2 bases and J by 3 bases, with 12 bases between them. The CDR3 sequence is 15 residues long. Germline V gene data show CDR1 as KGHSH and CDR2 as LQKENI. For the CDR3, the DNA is TGTGCCAGCTCACCAACGGGGGTCCGTACAGATACGCAGTATTTT. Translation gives CASSPTGVRTDTQYF.

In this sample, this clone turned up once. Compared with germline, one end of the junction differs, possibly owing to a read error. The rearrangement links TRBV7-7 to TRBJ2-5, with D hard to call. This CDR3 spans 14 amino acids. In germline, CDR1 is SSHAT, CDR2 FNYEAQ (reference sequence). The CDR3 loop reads CASSQTSLKETQYF. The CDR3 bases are TGTGCTAGCAGCCAGACTTCATTAAAAGAGACCCAGTACTTC.

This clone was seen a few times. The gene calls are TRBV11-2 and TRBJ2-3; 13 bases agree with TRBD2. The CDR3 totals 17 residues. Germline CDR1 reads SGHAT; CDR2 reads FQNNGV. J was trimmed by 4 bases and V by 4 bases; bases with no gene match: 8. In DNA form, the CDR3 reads TGTGCCAGCAGCTCAACTAGCGGGAGGGGGTTCGCAGATACGCAGTATTTT. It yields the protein CASSSTSGRGFADTQYF.

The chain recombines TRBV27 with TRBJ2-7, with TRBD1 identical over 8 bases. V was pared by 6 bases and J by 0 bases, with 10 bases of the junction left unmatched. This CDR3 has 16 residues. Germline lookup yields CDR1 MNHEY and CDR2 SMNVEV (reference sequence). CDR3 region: CASSLTGDRSSYEQYF. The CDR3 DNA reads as TGTGCCAGCAGCCTTACCGGGGACAGGAGCTCCTACGAGCAGTACTTC.

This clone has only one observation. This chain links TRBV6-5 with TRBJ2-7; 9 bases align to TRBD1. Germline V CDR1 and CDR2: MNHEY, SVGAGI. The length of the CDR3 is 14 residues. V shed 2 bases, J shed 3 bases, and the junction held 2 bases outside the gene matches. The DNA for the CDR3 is TGTGCCAGCAGTTACGTGGACAGGGGCTACGAGCAGTACTTC. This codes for CASSYVDRGYEQYF.

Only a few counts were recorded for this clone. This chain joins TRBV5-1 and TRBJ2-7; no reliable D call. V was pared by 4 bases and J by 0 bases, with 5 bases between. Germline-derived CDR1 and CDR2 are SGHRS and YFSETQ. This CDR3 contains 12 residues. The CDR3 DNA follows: TGCGCCAGCAGCACTCCCTCCTACGAGCAGTACTTC. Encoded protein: CASSTPSYEQYF.